This T cell receptor (beta chain) was captured in a study of T-cell memory formation after mild COVID-19 (dated by TCRdb to about 2021). Study-wide context: TCR sequence clusters from the two donors were largely donor specific. In a couple of donors, T-cell clones that expanded and contracted after mild COVID-19 were tracked by sequencing TCRalpha and TCRbeta repertoires over time. Two young, previously healthy adult volunteers made up the cohort, one male and one female. Broad study findings and their caveats: Whether the second-wave clones peaking on day 37 were SARS-CoV-2 specific was not confirmed. Contracting CD4+ clones were found mainly in CM and EM memory subsets, while CD8+ clones were enriched in EMRA. Only a couple of mild cases were covered in the study, and larger cohorts including severe cases with pre-infection samples were considered necessary. From day 15 to 85, contracting clones showed balanced CD4/CD8 phenotypes, whereas a second wave of clones that expanded from day 15 to 37 leaned towards CD4+. Some responding clones were detected in pre-infection memory, suggesting pre-existing cross-reactive memory T cells joined the SARS-CoV-2 response.

Sequencing was carried out with an Illumina NovaSeq 6000. cDNA libraries for TCRalpha and TCRbeta were prepared by 5'RACE using constant-segment primers, with sample barcodes and unique molecular identifiers added. Trizol reagent was used to extract RNA from every sample. Amplification of the libraries took two PCR steps, and the second step added a second sample barcode plus Illumina TruSeq adapters. Sequencing of the libraries was done on an Illumina NovaSeq, producing 2 x 150 bp paired-end reads. From the authors' description of their analysis: Demultiplexing of reads and collapsing into UMI-guided consensus sequences were performed with migec v1.2.7. With mixcr v2.1.11, UMI consensuses were aligned to TRA and TRB V and J templates and assembled into clonotypes. A clonotype was counted as expanded or contracted only when both edgeR and NoisET called the clonotype significant, with the noise models trained on biological replicates. For edgeR calls, the thresholds were a false discovery rate-adjusted p below 0.01 and a log2 fold-change of 1. As an exploratory analysis of dynamics, PCA with hierarchical clustering was applied to max-normalized trajectories of the 1000 most abundant clonotypes. Separately sequenced CD4+ and CD8+ repertoires were used to assign the CD4 or CD8 phenotype of responding clones. The public sequencing data were trimmed at Q25 with fastp and processed into clonotypes with MiXCR by TCRdb, which kept only in-frame beta chains. Merged by CDR3 protein, the rows form single entries marked with the most common genes and DNA. V and J calls and clone size were set by TCRdb, not the authors. This sample lists some 350,000 distinct CDR3 sequences; 13% were detected once. The top ten constitute over 20% of the sample.

On this clonotype itself: What this receptor recognizes is not known. No base quality values were provided; no much bigger clone lies one nucleotide off.

The CDR3, cysteine through phenylalanine, is 13 amino acids long. Of all the DNA, just the CDR3 is kept, 39 bases in frame from base 1. At the junction V is shortened by 1 base and J by 9 bases, with 12 bases in between. CDR1 is given as SGHTA and CDR2 as FQGNSA, both from the germline V gene. PBMCs were isolated by Ficoll-Paque density gradient centrifugation. Sequences were obtained from PBMCs or a T cell subset sorted from them (not recorded which). In this chain, TRBV7-2 is recombined with TRBJ2-5; the D segment could be TRBD2, given 5 matching bases. The receptor was isolated from a man aged 18 to 30 who had mild COVID-19 (a few samples of this study predate the infection). The sample titles of this study are shuffled in the database, so cell type and time point are left out; the donor was told from shared clones. For the CDR3, the sequence is CASSLVWMEAQYF. The DNA sequence follows: TGTGCCAGCAGCTTAGTATGGATGGAGGCCCAGTACTTC. The CDR3, completed at both ends by the reference TRBV7-2 and TRBJ2-5 genes, gives the full variable domain GAGVSQSPSNKVTEKGKDVELRCDPISGHTALYWYRQSLGQGLEFLIYFQGNSAPDKSGLPSDRFSAERTGGSVSTLTIQRTQQEDSAVYLCASSLVWMEAQYFGPGTRLLVL.